Each of the 14 T cell receptor beta chains below was sequenced from the same sample in a study of regulatory dendritic cells for organ transplantation listed by TCRdb under 2017. To prepare the library, the immunoSEQ multiplex PCR assay was applied. Imported from immuneACCESS, the table was reduced by TCRdb to in-frame sequences with V and J called. These copies leave out some clones; in studies compared against another copy, an unresolved V gene accounts for under half, and the cause of the remainder is not known. Present in this sample are 34,000 or so clones, about 89% of which were seen just once. The ten largest account for about 0.062% of the sample. Sequenced sample: naive CD4+ T cells from blood. The meaning of the sample's cell subset or site label: CD45RA+ naive T cells. Source of these receptors: a human donor in good health.

The chain links TRBV19 to TRBJ2-3; D tentatively fits TRBD1 or TRBD2 (5 bases each). The ends were cut back, 7 bases at V and 1 base at J, with 12 bases in the middle. From germline, CDR1 is LNHDA and CDR2 SQIVND (reference sequence). The CDR3 runs 14 residues. CDR3 amino acids: CASTGASRTDTQYF. CDR3 nucleotide sequence: TGTGCCAGTACCGGGGCTTCCCGCACAGATACGCAGTATTTT.

This clone came up once. The J gene is TRBJ1-2, the V gene TRBV28; TRBD1 aligns across 8 bases. The CDR3 runs to 15 residues. Trimming took 3 bases from V and 4 from J; bases not matched to a gene: 7. Germline CDR1 is MDHEN and CDR2 is SYDVKM. The CDR3, as DNA: TGTGCCAGCAGTTTCCGGGACAGGCCCACCTATGGCTACACCTTC. As protein: CASSFRDRPTYGYTF.

The chain combines TRBV6-5 with TRBJ1-3, with 7 bases identical to TRBD1. CDR1 is MNHEY, CDR2 SVGAGI, per germline. The CDR3 is made up of 14 amino acids. V shed 5 bases, J shed 5 bases, and the junction held 6 bases outside the gene matches. Here the CDR3 DNA reads TGTGCCAGCAGTCAAGACAGGGTGCGAAACACCATATATTTT. Protein sequence: CASSQDRVRNTIYF.

The rearrangement uses TRBV25-1 and TRBJ2-5; no firm D call. V was shortened by 2 bases and J by 7 bases, with 17 bases between the two germline ends. The CDR3 has 15 amino acids. CDR1 is MGHDK, CDR2 SYGVNS, per germline. The CDR3 spells CASSEHRGGEGTQYF. CDR3 coding DNA: TGTGCCAGCAGTGAACATCGTGGTGGGGAAGGGACCCAGTACTTC.

This chain joins TRBV28 and TRBJ1-1; no definite D call. The CDR3 has 13 residues. The germline V and J ends were trimmed by 8 bases and 11 bases, with 21 bases remaining between them. Germline loops: CDR1 MDHEN, CDR2 SYDVKM. Here the CDR3 reads CASVDPVMGRAFF. The DNA of the CDR3 is TGTGCCAGCGTAGACCCCGTTATGGGGAGGGCTTTCTTT.

With respect to this clone: One end of the junction is discordant with germline, which a read error may explain. The chain recombines TRBV28 with TRBJ2-7, with D maybe TRBD1 (5 bases). The CDR3 extends over 12 amino acids. Germline V gene data show CDR1 as MDHEN and CDR2 as SYDVKM. CDR3 amino acids: CASRDRTYGQYF. The CDR3 DNA is TGTGCCAGCAGAGACAGAACCTACGGGCAGTACTTC. The full variable domain, its missing parts supplied by reference TRBV28 and TRBJ2-7, is DVKVTQSSRYLVKRTGEKVFLECVQDMDHENMFWYRQDPGLGLRLIYFSYDVKMKEKGDIPEGYSVSREKKERFSLILESASTNQTSMYLCASRDRTYGQYFGPGTRLTVT.

The gene calls are TRBV7-9 and TRBJ2-2, with TRBD2 identical over 11 bases. J gave up 1 base and V 5 bases, and 0 bases lay outside the gene matches. Germline V CDR1 and CDR2: SEHNR, FQNEAQ (reference sequence). The CDR3 has 15 residues. CDR3 region: CASSTSGRNTGELFF. CDR3 nucleotides: TGTGCCAGCAGCACTAGCGGGAGGAACACCGGGGAGCTGTTTTTT.

The chain employs TRBV27 and TRBJ2-7, with 9 bases matching TRBD2. From germline, CDR1 is MNHEY and CDR2 SMNVEV (reference sequence). The CDR3 is 16 amino acids. The trim removed 3 bases at V and 2 bases at J, leaving 8 bases unmatched. The CDR3 spells CASSFKAAGGAYEQYF. CDR3 sequence (DNA): TGTGCCAGCAGTTTTAAAGCGGCGGGAGGGGCCTACGAGCAGTACTTC.

The chain uses TRBV30 and TRBJ2-7, with TRBD1 matching 8 bases. Germline CDR1 and CDR2: GTSNPN and SVGIG (reference sequence). This CDR3 region has 13 residues. V shed 3 bases, J shed 3 bases, and the junction held 4 bases outside the gene matches. CDR3 in amino acids: CAWSGQGIYEQYF. In nucleotides, the CDR3 is TGTGCCTGGAGCGGACAGGGAATCTACGAGCAGTACTTC.

This chain uses TRBV29-1 with TRBJ1-1; TRBD1 matches at 7 bases. Trimming cost V 7 bases and J 11 bases; bases outside gene matches: 13. Germline CDR1 and CDR2: SQVTM and ANQGSEA. The CDR3 contains 12 residues. The CDR3 loop reads CSALTGRRRAFF. The DNA for the CDR3 is TGCAGCGCGCTGACAGGGAGGCGTCGGGCTTTCTTT.

CDR3 amino acids: CASSLQGGNSPLHF. The CDR3 DNA follows: TGTGCCAGCAGCTTACAGGGGGGAAATTCACCCCTCCACTTT. The chain couples TRBV7-2 to TRBJ1-6; the match to TRBD1 covers 7 bases. Germline V gene lookup returns CDR1 SGHTA and CDR2 FQGNSA. The CDR3 sequence is 14 residues long. J lost 7 bases, V lost 2 bases, and 2 bases had no gene match.

The chain combines TRBV12-2 with TRBJ2-5; no check of the table's D call, TRBD2, against the DNA was made. TRBV12-2 is tagged as a pseudogene. The CDR3 spans 18 residues. The CDR3 protein is CASRRMSSTSGRTETQYF. CDR3 bases: TGTGCAAGTCGCCGGATGTCCTCTACTAGCGGGAGAACGGAGACCCAGTACTTC.

V is TRBV4-1 and J is TRBJ2-3; D not resolved. Germline CDR1 MGHRA, CDR2 YSYEKL. The CDR3 extends over 16 amino acids. V lost 0 bases and J lost 1, with 11 bases in between. The CDR3 coding sequence is TGCGCCAGCAGCCAAGATATAAATTTGGGCACAGATACGCAGTATTTT. Protein sequence: CASSQDINLGTDTQYF.

This rearrangement joins TRBV28 to TRBJ2-3, with D perhaps matching TRBD2 (6 bases). Germline CDR1 MDHEN, CDR2 SYDVKM. CDR3 length: 14 amino acids. Trimming pared 5 bases from V and 2 bases from J, leaving 11 bases between. CDR3 region: CASSTGLPTDTQYF. In DNA form, the CDR3 reads TGTGCCAGCAGTACGGGACTTCCCACAGATACGCAGTATTTT. The full variable domain, in which reference TRBV28 and TRBJ2-3 provide the parts outside the CDR3, is DVKVTQSSRYLVKRTGEKVFLECVQDMDHENMFWYRQDPGLGLRLIYFSYDVKMKEKGDIPEGYSVSREKKERFSLILESASTNQTSMYLCASSTGLPTDTQYFGPGTRLTVL.